The 16 T cell receptor beta chains given below trace back to one sample, sequenced in a study of early T cells in non-severe SARS-CoV-2 infection. TCRdb ran MiXCR on the 5' RACE reads and lists one entry per CDR3 protein. Among tens of thousands of distinct CDR3 sequences listed, 5.6% were seen once. The sample taken for sequencing was whole blood. The source is an adult who was a healthcare worker with PCR-confirmed SARS-CoV-2 infection or an uninfected control (not recorded which).

This clonotype was detected ten times or more. The V and J genes are TRBV5-1 and TRBJ1-6; no reliable D call. This CDR3 comprises 14 residues. V gave up 0 bases and J gave up 5 bases, with 6 bases separating them. CDR1 and CDR2 from the germline V gene are SGHRS and YFSETQ. The CDR3 nucleotides read TGCGCCAGCAGCTTGGGGGCCGATAATTCACCCCTCCACTTT. Residues: CASSLGADNSPLHF.

The rearrangement joins TRBV7-2 to TRBJ2-7; possibly TRBD1 for D (6 bases). CDR3 length: 14 residues. V was clipped by 1 base and J by 2 bases, with 9 bases between them. The V gene's germline CDR1 is SGHTA and CDR2 FQGNSA. As DNA, the CDR3 is TGTGCCAGCAGCTTAGGACAGGTCACCTACGAGCAGTACTTC. This gives the protein CASSLGQVTYEQYF.

The chain is built from TRBV20-1 and TRBJ2-3, with 7 bases aligning to TRBD2. The CDR3 sequence is 15 residues long. After removal of 4 bases from V and 2 bases from J, the junction contained 9 bases not matched to a gene. Germline-derived CDR1 and CDR2 are DFQATT and SNEGSKA (reference sequence). The CDR3 region is CSATPRGKTTDTQYF. As DNA, the CDR3 is TGCAGTGCTACCCCGCGGGGGAAGACCACAGATACGCAGTATTTT.

This clonotype appeared many times. J is TRBJ2-3 and V is TRBV7-2; perhaps D is TRBD1 or TRBD2 (6 bases each). Trimming removed 1 base from V and 2 bases from J, with 10 bases in between. The CDR3 spans 15 residues. From germline, CDR1 is SGHTA and CDR2 FQGNSA. The CDR3 nucleotides are TGTGCCAGCAGCTTAGAGGGGGGTTACACAGATACGCAGTATTTT. Its translation: CASSLEGGYTDTQYF.

This clonotype has ten or more counts. The chain links TRBV12-3 or TRBV12-4 to TRBJ2-1, with TRBD2 matching over 13 bases. The CDR3 length is 19 residues. J gave up 8 bases and V 4 bases, and 17 bases lay outside the gene matches. This CDR3 is CASSWGMKRTSGSRDEQFF. CDR3 bases: TGTGCCAGCAGTTGGGGAATGAAGCGGACTAGCGGGAGTAGAGATGAGCAGTTCTTC.

This clonotype came up many times. J is TRBJ2-1 and V is TRBV27; 9 nucleotides agree with TRBD1. Germline assignment: CDR1 MNHEY and CDR2 SMNVEV (reference sequence). The CDR3 totals 14 residues. J lost 5 bases, V lost 5 bases, and 4 bases had no gene match. The chain's CDR3 is CASSRRDRDNEQFF. The CDR3 nucleotides are TGTGCCAGCAGTCGAAGGGACAGGGACAATGAGCAGTTCTTC.

In the case of this clonotype: One end of the junction is discordant with germline, which a read error may explain. The V call is TRBV7-7, the J call TRBJ2-1; D is possibly TRBD1 (6 bases). CDR1 and CDR2 (germline): SSHAT, FNYEAQ (reference sequence). The CDR3 length is 14 residues. Here the CDR3 reads CASSLGRGSNEQFF. CDR3 DNA: TGTGCTAGCAGCTTGGGCAGGGGTAGTAATGAGCAGTTCTTC.

This clonotype was detected many times. The chain joins TRBV12-3 or TRBV12-4 to TRBJ2-2, with D possibly being TRBD2 (5 bases). The CDR3 runs 14 residues. V was trimmed by 7 bases and J by 3 bases, leaving 12 bases between them. The CDR3 sequence is CASNWRKDTGELFF. In DNA, the CDR3 is TGTGCCAGCAATTGGAGGAAGGACACCGGGGAGCTGTTTTTT.

This clonotype has ten or more counts. The V and J genes are TRBV20-1 and TRBJ2-5; D might be TRBD1 or TRBD2, each matching 5 bases. This CDR3 is 13 amino acids long. Trimming cost V 2 bases and J 4 bases, with 11 bases left between them. Germline CDR1 reads DFQATT; CDR2 reads SNEGSKA (reference sequence). The chain's CDR3 is CSARPGRAETQYF. Written as DNA, the CDR3 is TGCAGTGCTAGACCGGGACGTGCAGAGACCCAGTACTTC.

The chain uses TRBV6-5 and TRBJ2-3; 9 nucleotides align to TRBD2. Unmatched junction bases numbered 8, after V lost 2 bases and J lost 2 bases. Germline CDR1 and CDR2: MNHEY and SVGAGI. This CDR3 contains 17 residues. CDR3 DNA sequence: TGTGCCAGCAGTTACGGTATAGCGGGGGCGTTCACAGATACGCAGTATTTT. Its translation: CASSYGIAGAFTDTQYF.

The V call is TRBV12-3 or TRBV12-4, the J call TRBJ1-6; 8 nucleotides agree with TRBD1. V was clipped by 6 bases and J by 10 bases; unmatched bases: 5. This CDR3 contains 13 residues. The CDR3 nucleotides read TGTGCCAGCAGGGACAGGGTTTACTCACCCCTCCACTTT. Translating it yields CASRDRVYSPLHF.

A remark on this clonotype: Just one base apart from a much larger clone, this may be a read error. The CDR3 loop is CVWTDRGEQFF. The CDR3 DNA sequence: TGTGTCTGGACGGACAGGGGTGAGCAGTTCTTC. V usage is TRBV30 and J usage is TRBJ2-1, with 9 positions matching TRBD1. Germline V gene lookup returns CDR1 GTSNPN and CDR2 SVGIG (reference sequence). The CDR3 consists of 11 residues.

This clonotype was picked up a small number of times. The chain couples TRBV12-3 or TRBV12-4 to TRBJ2-1; maybe TRBD2 (5 bases). This CDR3 has 15 residues. The germline V and J ends were trimmed by 3 bases and 2 bases, with 11 bases remaining between them. The CDR3 here is CASSLGGGPYNEQFF. For the CDR3, the DNA is TGTGCCAGCAGTTTGGGTGGCGGGCCCTACAATGAGCAGTTCTTC.

This clonotype was observed at least ten times. This rearrangement joins TRBV20-1 to TRBJ2-5; 8 bases line up with TRBD2. The J segment lost 5 bases and the V segment lost 4 bases, leaving 12 bases of the junction unmatched. This CDR3 has 15 residues. The germline CDR1 and CDR2 sequences are DFQATT and SNEGSKA (reference sequence). CDR3 in amino acids: CSAIQRRGGLETQYF. The CDR3 DNA sequence: TGCAGTGCTATCCAGCGACGGGGGGGGCTGGAGACCCAGTACTTC.

This clonotype was observed at least ten times. The rearrangement links TRBV4-1 to TRBJ2-3; D is perhaps TRBD1 (6 bases). Germline CDR1 is MGHRA and CDR2 is YSYEKL. The CDR3 contains 16 residues. Between the trimmed V and J ends, which lost 4 bases and 2 bases, there was a span of 16 bases. Here the CDR3 DNA reads TGCGCCAGCAGCCTACAGGGCCCGCAATCCACAGATACGCAGTATTTT. It translates to CASSLQGPQSTDTQYF.

This clonotype was counted many times. V and J are TRBV19 and TRBJ2-3; 9 bases fit TRBD1. Trimming cost V 7 bases and J 2 bases; bases outside gene matches: 7. CDR3 length equals 15 residues. Germline CDR1 is LNHDA and CDR2 is SQIVND (reference sequence). The CDR3 is CASNDRDRDTDTQYF. The CDR3 DNA follows: TGTGCCAGTAACGACCGGGACAGGGACACAGATACGCAGTATTTT.